Shown below are 25 T cell receptor beta chains from a single sample sequenced in a study of blood T cells in healthy people across ages. A second PCR of 7 to 11 cycles used a sample-barcoded 5' primer and a J-beta primer mix. Via MiXCR, TCRdb re-called the 5' RACE reads, giving one row per CDR3 protein. This table holds fewer than 900,000 distinct CDR3 sequences, about 34% found once. Input material: blood. Every receptor here comes from a young man in good health.

The rearrangement links TRBV30 to TRBJ2-5, with a weak D call TRBD1 (5 bases). Germline V gene lookup returns CDR1 GTSNPN and CDR2 SVGIG (reference sequence). This CDR3 has 14 residues. The V end lost 3 bases, the J end lost 5 bases, and 16 bases lay between the germline ends. The CDR3 loop is CAWRKFGAGETQYF. For the CDR3, the DNA is TGTGCCTGGAGGAAGTTTGGGGCTGGCGAGACCCAGTACTTC.

The sample holds a few counts of this clonotype. This CDR3 is CSVYGSTPSSYEQYF. The CDR3 DNA follows: TGCAGCGTTTACGGCTCTACACCAAGCTCCTACGAGCAGTACTTC. This chain uses TRBV29-1 with TRBJ2-7; unclear D gene. Germline V lookup: CDR1 SQVTM, CDR2 ANQGSEA. This CDR3 comprises 15 residues. Trimming removed 5 bases from V and 0 bases from J, with 17 bases in between.

The J gene is TRBJ2-5, the V gene TRBV7-9; no firm D call. This CDR3 is 10 amino acids long. Germline V gene sequence: CDR1 SEHNR, CDR2 FQNEAQ (reference sequence). Trimming took off 11 bases at V and 5 bases at J, with 9 bases between the two ends. This chain's CDR3 is CAPGQETQYF. CDR3 DNA: TGTGCCCCTGGTCAGGAGACCCAGTACTTC.

This chain connects TRBV27 to TRBJ2-2, with TRBD1 identical over 9 bases. Germline V gives CDR1 MNHEY, CDR2 SMNVEV (reference sequence). This CDR3 has 15 residues. V was pared by 5 bases and J by 6 bases, with 7 bases of the junction left unmatched. CDR3 sequence reads: CASSPGTGSPGELFF. For the CDR3, the DNA is TGTGCCAGCAGTCCCGGGACAGGGTCACCCGGGGAGCTGTTTTTT.

This clonotype was counted many times. The J gene is TRBJ2-4, the V gene TRBV20-1; unclear D gene. Germline V gives CDR1 DFQATT, CDR2 SNEGSKA (reference sequence). The length of the CDR3 is 12 residues. V lost 3 bases and J 1 base, leaving 4 bases between the germline ends. The CDR3 here is CSARDAKNIQYF. DNA for the CDR3: TGCAGTGCTAGGGACGCCAAAAACATTCAGTACTTC.

This clonotype has a count of ten or more. V and J are TRBV4-1 and TRBJ2-7; 8 nucleotides match TRBD1. The CDR3 has 13 amino acids. The junction had 4 bases not matched to a gene; V was cut back by 5 bases and J by 4 bases. CDR1 and CDR2 from the germline V gene are MGHRA and YSYEKL. CDR3 coding DNA: TGCGCCAGCAGCGCGGGACAGGATTACGAGCAGTACTTC. Protein: CASSAGQDYEQYF.

A few counts support this clonotype. The chain links TRBV7-2 to TRBJ1-6; TRBD1 might be the D (6 bases). Germline lookup yields CDR1 SGHTA and CDR2 FQGNSA. The CDR3 is 11 residues long. Trimming removed 5 bases at V and 16 bases at J, with 12 bases between. CDR3 residues: CASSLTGILHF. CDR3 DNA sequence: TGTGCCAGCAGCCTAACAGGGATACTCCACTTT.

This clonotype was seen repeatedly, ten times or more. The V gene is TRBV4-3, the J gene TRBJ2-4; 9 bases are a match to TRBD1. This CDR3 region has 17 residues. CDR1 is LGHNA and CDR2 is YSLEER in the germline V gene. J lost 3 bases, V lost 1 base, and 7 bases had no gene match. The CDR3 reads CASSQVTGGTNKNIQYF. In DNA, the CDR3 is TGCGCCAGCAGCCAAGTTACAGGGGGCACTAACAAAAACATTCAGTACTTC.

This clonotype has a handful of counts. The chain combines TRBV7-2 with TRBJ2-5; D may be TRBD1 or TRBD2 (6 bases each). The germline V and J ends were trimmed by 1 base and 5 bases, with 17 bases remaining between them. The CDR3 is 16 residues long. Germline-derived CDR1 and CDR2 are SGHTA and FQGNSA. The DNA of the CDR3 is TGTGCCAGCAGCTTAGAGGGGAGGACAGCCGCGGAGACCCAGTACTTC. This gives the protein CASSLEGRTAAETQYF. The entire variable domain, with the rest obtained from reference TRBV7-2 and TRBJ2-5, is as follows: GAGVSQSPSNKVTEKGKDVELRCDPISGHTALYWYRQSLGQGLEFLIYFQGNSAPDKSGLPSDRFSAERTGGSVSTLTIQRTQQEDSAVYLCASSLEGRTAAETQYFGPGTRLLVL.

The chain is built from TRBV5-6 and TRBJ2-3; the match to TRBD2 covers 7 bases. Germline CDR1 is SGHDT and CDR2 is YYEEEE. Trimming at V came to 6 bases and at J to 2 bases, leaving 9 bases not matched to a gene. The CDR3 covers 15 residues. The CDR3 spells CASINLGGNTDTQYF. CDR3 nucleotide sequence: TGTGCCAGCATCAACTTGGGAGGGAACACAGATACGCAGTATTTT. Full variable domain (rest looked up from reference TRBV5-6 and TRBJ2-3): DAGVTQSPTHLIKTRGQQVTLRCSPKSGHDTVSWYQQALGQGPQFIFQYYEEEERQRGNFPDRFSGHQFPNYSSELNVNALLLGDSALYLCASINLGGNTDTQYFGPGTRLTVL.

As for this clonotype: A read error is possible here, since a much larger clone lies one base away. CDR3 bases: TGTGCCATCAGCGGACTAGCGGGGACCCTAAGAGACAATGAGCAGTACTTC. Translation: CAISGLAGTLRDNEQYF. This chain connects TRBV10-3 to TRBJ2-5, with 12 bases matching TRBD2. The ends lost 6 bases at V and 11 bases at J; junction bases unmatched: 19. Germline CDR1 and CDR2: ENHRY and SYGVKD. The CDR3 length is 17 residues.

The rearrangement uses TRBV27 and TRBJ1-2; a possible D gene is TRBD1 (5 bases). This CDR3 is 13 amino acids long. Trimming stripped 8 bases from V and 4 bases from J, with 14 bases between. Germline CDR1 and CDR2: MNHEY and SMNVEV (reference sequence). CDR3 in amino acids: CASQYRDGYGYTF. In DNA form, the CDR3 reads TGTGCCAGCCAGTATCGGGACGGCTATGGCTACACCTTC.

V gene TRBV20-1 combines with J gene TRBJ1-2; 7 nucleotides line up with TRBD1. This CDR3 contains 14 residues. The junction had 10 bases not matched to a gene; V was cut back by 2 bases and J by 7 bases. Germline V gene sequence: CDR1 DFQATT, CDR2 SNEGSKA (reference sequence). The CDR3, as DNA: TGCAGTGCTAGAAGGGGGCAAGCGGGCGGTGGCTACACCTTC. Translated, it gives CSARRGQAGGGYTF.

V is TRBV6-5 and J is TRBJ2-4; a possible D gene is TRBD1 (6 bases). With the DNA end fitting TRBJ2-5 better, the J assignment may be wrong. CDR1 MNHEY and CDR2 SVGAGI come from the germline V gene. This CDR3 comprises 15 residues. CDR3 amino acids: CASSDWDTNQETQYF. The CDR3 coding sequence is TGTGCCAGCAGTGACTGGGACACCAACCAAGAGACCCAGTACTTC.

The chain employs TRBV12-3 or TRBV12-4 and TRBJ2-1, with TRBD2 matching 11 bases. This CDR3 has 17 residues. V trimming: 6 bases; J trimming: 9 bases; junction bases outside the gene matches: 16. The chain's CDR3 is CASSTPGASGGRGEQFF. CDR3 DNA: TGTGCCAGCAGCACCCCCGGTGCTAGCGGGGGGCGAGGTGAGCAGTTCTTC.

This clonotype was picked up one time. The rearrangement uses TRBV7-3 and TRBJ2-1; perhaps TRBD2 as D (6 bases). Near its end, the DNA agrees better with TRBJ2-7, so the J call may be wrong. Germline-derived CDR1 and CDR2 are SGHTA and FQGTGA. The CDR3 length is 15 residues. The CDR3: CASNSGTPSYNEQYF. DNA of the CDR3: TGTGCCAGCAACTCCGGGACTCCCTCCTACAATGAGCAGTACTTC.

Details on this clonotype: A read error may explain this, as a much larger clone is one base away. The rearrangement uses TRBV11-2 and TRBJ2-1, with no clear D. CDR1 SGHAT and CDR2 FQNNGV come from the germline V gene. This CDR3 region has 16 residues. The CDR3 nucleotides read TGTGCCAGCGGCTTACTTCGACCCAAGGATTACAATGAGCAGTTCTTC. Amino acid sequence: CASGLLRPKDYNEQFF. The full variable domain, with the rest looked up from reference TRBV11-2 and TRBJ2-1, is EAGVAQSPRYKIIEKRQSVAFWCNPISGHATLYWYQQILGQGPKLLIQFQNNGVVDDSQLPKDRFSAERLKGVDSTLKIQPAKLEDSAVYLCASGLLRPKDYNEQFFGPGTRLTVL.

This clonotype was recorded many times. J is TRBJ2-5 and V is TRBV30, with D possibly TRBD2 on 5 matching bases. CDR1 and CDR2 (germline): GTSNPN, SVGIG (reference sequence). V gave up 6 bases and J gave up 6 bases, with 23 bases separating them. CDR3 length: 15 residues. CDR3 protein: CACIPGKSRQKTQYF. The CDR3 DNA reads as TGTGCCTGCATCCCCGGGAAGTCTAGGCAGAAGACCCAGTACTTC.

This clonotype was observed once. The V and J genes are TRBV20-1 and TRBJ2-7; 11 bases align to TRBD2. Per the germline V gene, CDR1 is DFQATT and CDR2 is SNEGSKA (reference sequence). Trimming at V came to 3 bases and at J to 2 bases, leaving 9 bases not matched to a gene. This CDR3 is built from 16 residues. The CDR3 nucleotides read TGCAGTGCTAGCGCTAGCGGGAGGCACGGAGCCTACGAGCAGTACTTC. Translated, it gives CSASASGRHGAYEQYF.

The V and J genes are TRBV15 and TRBJ2-7; 9 bases agree with TRBD1. The V gene end was trimmed by 1 base and the J gene end by 3 bases; junction bases not matched to a gene: 7. The CDR3 is 16 amino acids. Germline V lookup: CDR1 LNHNV, CDR2 YYDKDF (reference sequence). The CDR3 nucleotides are TGTGCCACCAGCAGAGCCGGACAGGGGACACGCTACGAGCAGTACTTC. The encoded protein is CATSRAGQGTRYEQYF.

The rearrangement uses TRBV12-3 or TRBV12-4 and TRBJ1-5, with TRBD1 matching 9 bases. The V segment lost 4 bases and the J segment 0 bases; nucleotides outside the gene matches: 4. The CDR3 contains 16 residues. The CDR3 region has the DNA TGTGCCAGCAGTTGGGGGACAGGGAATAGCAATCAGCCCCAGCATTTT. Translation gives CASSWGTGNSNQPQHF.

This clonotype came up a few times. This could be a read error, since a much larger clone is one nucleotide away. V usage is TRBV9 and J usage is TRBJ2-5; the match to TRBD2 covers 12 bases. The CDR3 is 15 amino acids. J was trimmed by 11 bases and V by 3 bases; bases with no gene match: 11. Per germline, CDR1 SGDLS and CDR2 YYNGEE. CDR3: CASSASGGAYNEQYF. For the CDR3, the DNA is TGTGCCAGCAGCGCTAGCGGGGGGGCCTACAATGAGCAGTACTTC.

The chain is built from TRBV6-4 and TRBJ1-1; D is possibly TRBD1 (6 bases). CDR1 is MRHNA and CDR2 is SNTAGT in the germline V gene. The CDR3 sequence is 20 residues long. V lost 5 bases to trimming and J lost 0 bases, with 28 bases between them. The CDR3 sequence is CASSPVPTIEGEGVNTEAFF. In DNA form, the CDR3 reads TGTGCCAGCAGTCCTGTACCTACTATCGAGGGAGAGGGGGTGAACACTGAAGCTTTCTTT.

The chain couples TRBV3-1 to TRBJ2-3, with 9 bases matching TRBD2. J was trimmed by 9 bases and V by 1 base; bases with no gene match: 11. Germline V gene sequence: CDR1 LGHDT, CDR2 YNNKEL (reference sequence). The CDR3 is 16 amino acids. The CDR3 nucleotides are TGTGCCAGCAGCCAAGGCTTAGGGCTAGCGGGGAAGACGCAGTATTTT. It translates to CASSQGLGLAGKTQYF.

The rearrangement links TRBV4-1 to TRBJ2-5, with TRBD2 identical over 8 bases. The CDR3 spans 14 residues. The ends lost 3 bases at V and 4 bases at J; junction bases unmatched: 4. The germline CDR1 and CDR2 sequences are MGHRA and YSYEKL. CDR3 protein: CASSQGLVSETQYF. The CDR3 coding sequence is TGCGCCAGCAGCCAGGGACTAGTTTCAGAGACCCAGTACTTC.